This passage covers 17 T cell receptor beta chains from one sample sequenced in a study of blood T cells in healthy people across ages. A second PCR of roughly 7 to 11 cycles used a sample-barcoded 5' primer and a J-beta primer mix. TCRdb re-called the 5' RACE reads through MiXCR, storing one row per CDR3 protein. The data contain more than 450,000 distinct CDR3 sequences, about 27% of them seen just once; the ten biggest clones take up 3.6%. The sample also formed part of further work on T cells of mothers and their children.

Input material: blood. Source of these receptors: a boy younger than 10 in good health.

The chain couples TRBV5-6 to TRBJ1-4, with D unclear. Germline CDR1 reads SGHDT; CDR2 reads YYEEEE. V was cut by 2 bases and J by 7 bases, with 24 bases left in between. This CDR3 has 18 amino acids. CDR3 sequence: CASSFRVTLPPEGEKLFF. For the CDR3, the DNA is TGTGCCAGCAGCTTTAGAGTCACCTTACCTCCCGAGGGTGAAAAACTGTTTTTT. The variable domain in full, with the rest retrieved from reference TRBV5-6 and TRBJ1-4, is DAGVTQSPTHLIKTRGQQVTLRCSPKSGHDTVSWYQQALGQGPQFIFQYYEEEERQRGNFPDRFSGHQFPNYSSELNVNALLLGDSALYLCASSFRVTLPPEGEKLFFGSGTQLSVL.

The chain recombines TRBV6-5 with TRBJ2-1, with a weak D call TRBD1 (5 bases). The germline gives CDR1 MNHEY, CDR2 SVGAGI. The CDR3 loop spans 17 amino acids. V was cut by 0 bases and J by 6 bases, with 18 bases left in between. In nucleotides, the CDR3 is TGTGCCAGCAGTTACTCGATGGGGCTAGGGGTGGCCAATGAGCAGTTCTTC. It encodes CASSYSMGLGVANEQFF.

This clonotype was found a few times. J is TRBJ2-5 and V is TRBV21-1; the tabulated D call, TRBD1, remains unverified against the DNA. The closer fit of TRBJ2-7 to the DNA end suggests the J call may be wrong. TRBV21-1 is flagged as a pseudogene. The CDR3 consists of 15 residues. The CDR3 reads CASSKGRWGTDEQYF. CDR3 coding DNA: TGTGCCAGCAGCAAGGGTCGGTGGGGGACGGACGAGCAGTACTTC.

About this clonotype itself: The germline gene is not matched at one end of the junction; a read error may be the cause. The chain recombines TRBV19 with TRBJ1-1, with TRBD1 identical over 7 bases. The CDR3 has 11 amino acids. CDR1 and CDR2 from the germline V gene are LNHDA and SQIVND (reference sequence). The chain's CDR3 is CASSAGTEKDF. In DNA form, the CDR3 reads TGTGCCAGTAGCGCCGGGACAGAGAAAGACTTT.

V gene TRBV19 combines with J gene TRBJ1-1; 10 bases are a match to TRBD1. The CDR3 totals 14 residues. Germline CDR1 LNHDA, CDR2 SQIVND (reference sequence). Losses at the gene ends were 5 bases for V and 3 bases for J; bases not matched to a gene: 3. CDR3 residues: CASSGGTGDTEAFF. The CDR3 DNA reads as TGTGCCAGTAGTGGCGGGACAGGGGACACTGAAGCTTTCTTT. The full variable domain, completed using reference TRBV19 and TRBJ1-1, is DGGITQSPKYLFRKEGQNVTLSCEQNLNHDAMYWYRQDPGQGLRLIYYSQIVNDFQKGDIAEGYSVSREKKESFPLTVTSAQKNPTAFYLCASSGGTGDTEAFFGQGTRLTVV.

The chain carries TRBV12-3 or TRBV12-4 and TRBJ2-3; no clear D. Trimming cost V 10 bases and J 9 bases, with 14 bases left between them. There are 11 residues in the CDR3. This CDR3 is CATMGERTQYF. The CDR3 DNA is TGTGCCACTATGGGTGAGAGAACGCAGTATTTT.

The DNA of the CDR3 is TGTGCCAGCAGCCTAGGGACAGCTAGAGATAGTGAAAAACTGTTTTTT. Translating gives CASSLGTARDSEKLFF. The chain employs TRBV7-2 and TRBJ1-4; 7 positions agree with TRBD1. The CDR3 loop spans 16 amino acids. The germline CDR1 and CDR2 sequences are SGHTA and FQGNSA. V trimming: 5 bases; J trimming: 7 bases; junction bases outside the gene matches: 13.

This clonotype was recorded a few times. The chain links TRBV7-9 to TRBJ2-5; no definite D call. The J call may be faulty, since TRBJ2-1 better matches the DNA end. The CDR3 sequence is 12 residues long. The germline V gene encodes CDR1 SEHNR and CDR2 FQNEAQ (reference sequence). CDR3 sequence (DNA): TGTGCCAGCAGCGGCCCCGGTGATGAGCAGTTCTTC. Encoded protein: CASSGPGDEQFF.

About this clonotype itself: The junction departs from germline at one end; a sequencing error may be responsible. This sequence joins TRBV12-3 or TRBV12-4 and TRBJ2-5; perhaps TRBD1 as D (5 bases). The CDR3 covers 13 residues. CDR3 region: CATSRGGRETQYF. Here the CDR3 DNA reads TGTGCCACCAGTAGGGGCGGTAGGGAGACCCAGTACTTC.

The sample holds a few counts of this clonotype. CDR3 region: CASSYRGTNSGANVLTF. DNA of the CDR3: TGTGCCAGCAGTTACAGGGGCACCAACTCTGGGGCCAACGTCCTGACTTTC. The chain recombines TRBV6-2 or TRBV6-3 with TRBJ2-6, with a weak D call TRBD1 (5 bases). Germline assignment: CDR1 MNHEY and CDR2 SVGEGT. The CDR3 spans 17 residues. The ends were cut back, 2 bases at V and 0 bases at J, with 11 bases in the middle.

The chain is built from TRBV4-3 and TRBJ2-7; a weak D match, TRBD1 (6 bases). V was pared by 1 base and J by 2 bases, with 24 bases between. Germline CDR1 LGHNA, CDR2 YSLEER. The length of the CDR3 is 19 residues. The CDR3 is CASSQAPFAGTRDPYEQYF. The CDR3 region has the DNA TGCGCCAGCAGCCAAGCTCCTTTCGCCGGGACACGAGATCCCTACGAGCAGTACTTC.

The CDR3 loop is CASSPLQGARNGYTF. The DNA for the CDR3 is TGCGCCAGCAGCCCTCTACAGGGGGCGAGAAATGGCTACACCTTC. The chain couples TRBV5-1 to TRBJ1-2, with 9 bases identical to TRBD1. This CDR3 is 15 amino acids long. J gave up 6 bases and V 4 bases, and 10 bases lay outside the gene matches. Germline CDR1 is SGHRS and CDR2 is YFSETQ.

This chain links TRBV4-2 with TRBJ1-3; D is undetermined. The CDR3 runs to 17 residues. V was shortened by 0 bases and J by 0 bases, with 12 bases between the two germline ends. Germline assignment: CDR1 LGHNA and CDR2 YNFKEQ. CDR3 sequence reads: CASSQDYTTGSGNTIYF. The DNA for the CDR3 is TGTGCCAGCAGCCAAGACTATACGACGGGCTCTGGAAACACCATATATTTT.

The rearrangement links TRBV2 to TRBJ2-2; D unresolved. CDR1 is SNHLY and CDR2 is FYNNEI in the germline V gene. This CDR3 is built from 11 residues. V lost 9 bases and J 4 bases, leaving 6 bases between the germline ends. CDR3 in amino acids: CASFGTGELFF. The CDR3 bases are TGTGCCAGTTTTGGCACCGGGGAGCTGTTTTTT. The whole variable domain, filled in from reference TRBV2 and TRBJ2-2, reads EPEVTQTPSHQVTQMGQEVILRCVPISNHLYFYWYRQILGQKVEFLVSFYNNEISEKSEIFDDQFSVERPDGSNFTLKIRSTKLEDSAMYFCASFGTGELFFGEGSRLTVL.

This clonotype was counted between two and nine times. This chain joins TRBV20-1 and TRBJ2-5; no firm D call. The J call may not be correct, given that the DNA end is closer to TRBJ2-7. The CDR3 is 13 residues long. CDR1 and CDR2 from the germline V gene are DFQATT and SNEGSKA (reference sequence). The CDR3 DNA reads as TGCAGTGCTAGACGCGGATCCCTTTACGAGCAGTACTTC. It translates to CSARRGSLYEQYF.

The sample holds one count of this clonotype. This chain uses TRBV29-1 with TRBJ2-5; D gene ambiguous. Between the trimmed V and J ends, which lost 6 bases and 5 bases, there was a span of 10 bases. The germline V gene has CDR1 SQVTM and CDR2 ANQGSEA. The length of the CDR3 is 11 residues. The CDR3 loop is CSVHGTETQYF. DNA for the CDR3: TGCAGCGTACACGGAACGGAGACCCAGTACTTC.

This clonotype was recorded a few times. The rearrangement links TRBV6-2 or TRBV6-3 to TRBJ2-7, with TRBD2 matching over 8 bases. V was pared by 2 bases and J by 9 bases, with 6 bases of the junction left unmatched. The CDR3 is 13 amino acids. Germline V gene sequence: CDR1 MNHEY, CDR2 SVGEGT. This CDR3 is CASSYKRENGQYF. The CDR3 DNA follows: TGTGCCAGCAGTTACAAGCGGGAGAACGGGCAGTACTTC.